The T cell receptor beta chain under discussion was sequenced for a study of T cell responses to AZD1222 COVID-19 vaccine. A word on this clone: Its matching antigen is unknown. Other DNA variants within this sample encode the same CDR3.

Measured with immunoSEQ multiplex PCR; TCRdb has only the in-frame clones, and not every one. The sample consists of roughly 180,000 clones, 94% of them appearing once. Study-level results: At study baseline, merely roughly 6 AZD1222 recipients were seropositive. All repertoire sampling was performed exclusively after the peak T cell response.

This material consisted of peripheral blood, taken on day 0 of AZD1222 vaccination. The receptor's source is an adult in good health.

DNA for the CDR3: TGTGCCAGCAGCGGAATCCATAGCGGGAGTTCCGAGCAGTACTTC. Protein product: CASSGIHSGSSEQYF. V is TRBV3-1 (or the pseudogene TRBV3-2) and J is TRBJ2-7, with TRBD2 matching 9 bases. The V gene's germline CDR1 is LGHDT and CDR2 YNNKEL (reference sequence). V dropped 5 bases and J dropped 6; count of bases not matched to a gene: 11. The CDR3 extends over 15 amino acids.